This passage covers 21 T cell receptor beta chains from one sample sequenced in a study of T cell clones after liver transplantation. Only in-frame clones appear in the TCRdb table, and some are missing; sequencing was by immunoSEQ multiplex PCR. The profile shows about 11,000 clones, approximately 74% of them singletons. This specimen was CD4+ T cells from blood, taken less than 33 months after liver transplant. All receptors come from a human patient who received a liver transplant. The graft donor may be the source of some T cells.

Sample share makes this clone large. The chain recombines TRBV13 with TRBJ1-4; D is possibly TRBD1 (5 bases). V lost 6 bases and J 8 bases, leaving 16 bases between the germline ends. The CDR3 is made up of 14 amino acids. Germline lookup yields CDR1 PRHDT and CDR2 FYEKMQ (reference sequence). CDR3 DNA: TGTGCCAGCAGTTCCTGGGGGGAGGGCGAAAAACTGTTTTTT. Its translation: CASSSWGEGEKLFF.

The chain joins TRBV30 to TRBJ2-2, with TRBD2 matching over 12 bases. With V trimmed by 1 base and J by 6 bases, 0 bases remained unmatched. Germline assignment: CDR1 GTSNPN and CDR2 SVGIG (reference sequence). There are 14 residues in the CDR3. The CDR3 DNA sequence: TGTGCCTGGAGTGGGACTAGCGGGGCCGGGGAGCTGTTTTTT. The encoded protein is CAWSGTSGAGELFF. Complete variable domain (other parts from reference TRBV30 and TRBJ2-2): SQTIHQWPATLVQPVGSPLSLECTVEGTSNPNLYWYRQAAGRGLQLLFYSVGIGQISSEVPQNLSASRPQDRQFILSSKKLLLSDSGFYLCAWSGTSGAGELFFGEGSRLTVL.

The chain couples TRBV30 to TRBJ2-1, with D possibly TRBD2 on 5 matching bases. CDR3 length: 12 residues. V shed 2 bases and J shed 9 bases, with 11 bases lying between them. Germline CDR1 is GTSNPN and CDR2 is SVGIG (reference sequence). This CDR3 is CAWSPSGGEQFF. CDR3 in DNA: TGTGCCTGGAGTCCATCAGGAGGTGAGCAGTTCTTC.

The chain is built from TRBV5-6 and TRBJ2-7; D tentatively reads TRBD1 or TRBD2 (5 bases each). Germline CDR1 reads SGHDT; CDR2 reads YYEEEE. CDR3 size: 14 residues. With 4 bases removed from V and 2 bases from J, the gap between germline ends came to 13 bases. The chain's CDR3 is CASSGETEAYEQYF. DNA of the CDR3: TGTGCCAGCAGCGGGGAGACAGAGGCCTACGAGCAGTACTTC.

This clone was picked up one time. The V gene is TRBV13, the J gene TRBJ1-3; D may be TRBD1 (6 bases). Germline assignment: CDR1 PRHDT and CDR2 FYEKMQ (reference sequence). This CDR3 region has 13 residues. Trimming took 5 bases from V and 8 from J, leaving 13 bases between them. The CDR3 loop is CASSPGGADTIYF. As DNA, the CDR3 is TGTGCCAGCAGCCCCGGGGGGGCGGACACCATATATTTT. The full variable domain, its missing parts supplied by reference TRBV13 and TRBJ1-3, is AAGVIQSPRHLIKEKRETATLKCYPIPRHDTVYWYQQGPGQDPQFLISFYEKMQSDKGSIPDRFSAQQFSDYHSELNMSSLELGDSALYFCASSPGGADTIYFGEGSWLTVV.

This chain uses TRBV5-1 with TRBJ2-7; 10 bases fit TRBD1. V lost 0 bases, J lost 3 bases, and 9 bases stayed unmatched. CDR1 is SGHRS and CDR2 is YFSETQ in the germline V gene. CDR3 length: 17 amino acids. The CDR3: CASSLGQGAKVYYEQYF. In nucleotides, the CDR3 is TGCGCCAGCAGCTTGGGACAGGGGGCAAAGGTTTACTACGAGCAGTACTTC.

V usage is TRBV27 and J usage is TRBJ2-3; no definite D call. This CDR3 is 13 amino acids long. V was pared by 2 bases and J by 0 bases, with 3 bases between. Germline-derived CDR1 and CDR2 are MNHEY and SMNVEV (reference sequence). This CDR3 is CASSLMSTDTQYF. The DNA for the CDR3 is TGTGCCAGCAGTTTAATGAGCACAGATACGCAGTATTTT.

The chain employs TRBV2 and TRBJ2-1; D not certain. This CDR3 contains 13 residues. Trimming removed 2 bases from V and 7 bases from J, with 9 bases in between. The germline CDR1 and CDR2 sequences are SNHLY and FYNNEI. The CDR3 reads CASSETSGNEQFF. In DNA form, the CDR3 reads TGTGCCAGCAGTGAAACCTCTGGAAATGAGCAGTTCTTC. Drawing the rest from reference TRBV2 and TRBJ2-1, the complete variable domain is EPEVTQTPSHQVTQMGQEVILRCVPISNHLYFYWYRQILGQKVEFLVSFYNNEISEKSEIFDDQFSVERPDGSNFTLKIRSTKLEDSAMYFCASSETSGNEQFFGPGTRLTVL.

This clone appeared a single time. The chain couples TRBV5-4 to TRBJ2-6; D uncertain. Germline loops: CDR1 SGHNT, CDR2 YYREEE (reference sequence). The ends were cut back, 2 bases at V and 0 bases at J, with 15 bases in the middle. This CDR3 contains 18 residues. The CDR3 DNA reads TGTGCCAGCAGCTTACGAACCGGACGGCACTCTGGGGCCAACGTCCTGACTTTC. Amino acid sequence: CASSLRTGRHSGANVLTF.

The V call is TRBV6-5, the J call TRBJ2-7, with TRBD1 matching 8 bases. The trim removed 2 bases at V and 3 bases at J, leaving 3 bases unmatched. Germline lookup yields CDR1 MNHEY and CDR2 SVGAGI. The CDR3 has 14 residues. The CDR3 DNA follows: TGTGCCAGCAGTTACGACGGACAGGGCTACGAGCAGTACTTC. Protein: CASSYDGQGYEQYF.

This chain connects TRBV27 to TRBJ1-5, with 9 bases lining up with TRBD1. This CDR3 is built from 14 residues. CDR1 is MNHEY, CDR2 SMNVEV, per germline (reference sequence). V was pared by 3 bases and J by 6 bases, with 3 bases of the junction left unmatched. CDR3 in DNA: TGTGCCAGCAGTTTGGGGACAGGGCCTCAGCCCCAGCATTTT. Translation: CASSLGTGPQPQHF.

The chain uses TRBV5-6 and TRBJ1-2, with a weak D call TRBD1 (5 bases). Germline V gene data show CDR1 as SGHDT and CDR2 as YYEEEE. The CDR3 consists of 15 residues. Deletions cut 0 bases from V and 8 bases from J, with 17 bases between. The CDR3 DNA follows: TGTGCCAGCAGCTTGGAAGGGGCCCTCGCCTTGGGCTACACCTTC. Translated: CASSLEGALALGYTF.

Only one count was recorded for this clone. The gene calls are TRBV2 and TRBJ2-7; unclear D gene. Germline V lookup: CDR1 SNHLY, CDR2 FYNNEI. Trimming removed 7 bases from V and 0 bases from J, with 10 bases in between. CDR3 length: 13 amino acids. As DNA, the CDR3 is TGTGCCAGCAACGAGGCCTTCTCCTACGAGCAGTACTTC. The encoded protein is CASNEAFSYEQYF.

V is TRBV6-1 and J is TRBJ2-7; D not certain. Germline lookup yields CDR1 MNHNS and CDR2 SASEGT. Trimming stripped 4 bases from V and 0 bases from J, with 16 bases between. This CDR3 is built from 16 residues. The CDR3 protein is CASSGVSLSSSYEQYV. The CDR3 bases are TGTGCCAGCAGTGGAGTAAGCTTATCAAGCTCCTACGAGCAGTACGTC.

This sequence joins TRBV30 and TRBJ1-6, with D unclear. The CDR3 sequence is 14 residues long. Deletions cut 1 base from V and 9 bases from J, with 13 bases between. CDR1 is GTSNPN and CDR2 is SVGIG in the germline V gene (reference sequence). CDR3 sequence: CAWSGASPSSPLHF. In DNA form, the CDR3 reads TGTGCCTGGAGTGGGGCCAGTCCTTCTTCACCCCTCCACTTT.

The chain joins TRBV7-2 to TRBJ1-1; TRBD1 matches at 10 bases. Germline V gene data show CDR1 as SGHTA and CDR2 as FQGNSA. With V trimmed by 1 base and J by 3 bases, 8 bases remained unmatched. The CDR3 covers 17 residues. In DNA form, the CDR3 reads TGTGCCAGCAGCTTAGAGACCGGGACAGGGGCCGACACTGAAGCTTTCTTT. Amino acid sequence: CASSLETGTGADTEAFF.

This clone was seen once. V usage is TRBV5-1 and J usage is TRBJ1-1, with a weak D call TRBD1 (5 bases). This CDR3 is built from 16 residues. The germline V gene encodes CDR1 SGHRS and CDR2 YFSETQ. The V and J ends lost 4 bases and 4 bases respectively, with 20 bases between them. As DNA, the CDR3 is TGCGCCAGCAGCAGGGGACTATCAGAAGGTGGCACTGAAGCTTTCTTT. Translated: CASSRGLSEGGTEAFF.

This chain joins TRBV6-1 and TRBJ2-7; D is perhaps TRBD2 (5 bases). The CDR3 has 14 residues. Germline CDR1 and CDR2: MNHNS and SASEGT. V shed 1 base and J shed 0 bases, with 7 bases lying between them. The CDR3: CASSEGESSYEQYV. The CDR3 region has the DNA TGTGCCAGCAGTGAAGGGGAGTCCTCCTACGAGCAGTACGTC.

This clone was observed a few times. The rearrangement joins TRBV4-1 to TRBJ2-1, with TRBD2 matching over 10 bases. The V gene's germline CDR1 is MGHRA and CDR2 YSYEKL. V was pared by 5 bases and J by 6 bases, with 4 bases of the junction left unmatched. The CDR3 is 14 amino acids. The CDR3 loop reads CASSTSGNLNEQFF. CDR3 nucleotides: TGCGCCAGCAGCACTAGCGGGAACCTCAATGAGCAGTTCTTC.

The V gene is TRBV7-9, the J gene TRBJ2-5; 7 nucleotides agree with TRBD1. Germline-derived CDR1 and CDR2 are SEHNR and FQNEAQ (reference sequence). The CDR3 runs to 14 residues. Trimming took 1 base from V and 5 from J; bases not matched to a gene: 4. The CDR3 nucleotides read TGTGCCAGCAGCTTAGTAACAGGGGATGAGACCCAGTACTTC. Its protein is CASSLVTGDETQYF.

The V call is TRBV29-1, the J call TRBJ2-1; D might be TRBD2 (5 bases). The CDR3 is 15 amino acids. Germline values: CDR1 SQVTM, CDR2 ANQGSEA. V lost 4 bases and J 0 bases, leaving 13 bases between the germline ends. The CDR3 reads CSVVLVEGSYNEQFF. In DNA, the CDR3 is TGCAGCGTTGTCCTCGTAGAGGGCTCCTACAATGAGCAGTTCTTC.